The present T cell receptor (beta chain) was sequenced within a study of blood T cell repertoires in COVID-19. Study in general: The origin of the acute and convalescent COVID-19 samples was the United States, Italy and Spain. PBMCs, B-cell-depleted T cells, or T cells provided the cDNA or gDNA that made up the material.

The CDR3 runs to 15 residues. Trimming left V 3 bases short and J 1 base short, with 13 bases between. Per the germline V gene, CDR1 is SGHRS and CDR2 is YFSETQ. In the source study's methods: It was from reference gene primer amplification that nucleated cell counts were estimated. Clones were read by immunoSEQ multiplex PCR, and TCRdb kept only the in-frame ones, dropping some. V, J and clone size were drawn from that table, and D and trimming were deduced from the DNA. The sample yields approximately 110,000 clones, about 85% seen once. This clone was picked up a small number of times. Sequencing used peripheral blood. The receptor was isolated from a man aged 45-65 years with acute or convalescent COVID-19. The chain is built from TRBV5-1 and TRBJ1-1; possible D gene TRBD1, 5 bases. CDR3 in amino acids: CASSYWGVKNTEAFF. The CDR3 coding sequence is TGCGCCAGCAGCTATTGGGGGGTCAAGAACACTGAAGCTTTCTTT.